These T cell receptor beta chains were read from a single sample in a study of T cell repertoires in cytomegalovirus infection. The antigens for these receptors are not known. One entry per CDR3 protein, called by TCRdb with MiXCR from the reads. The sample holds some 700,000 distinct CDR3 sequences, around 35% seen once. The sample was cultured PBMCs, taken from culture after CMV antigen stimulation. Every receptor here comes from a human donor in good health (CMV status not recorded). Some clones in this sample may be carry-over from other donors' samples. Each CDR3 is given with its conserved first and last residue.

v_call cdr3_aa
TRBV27 CASSKRQLGETQYF
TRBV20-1 CSARDQGYTDTQYF
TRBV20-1 CSSRPPGLAGGLGETQYF
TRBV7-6 CASSLFAGDTQYF
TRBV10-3 CAISGSPGGGEPYEQYF
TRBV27 CASHPGTTPETQYF
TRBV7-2 CASSGAGGLAYLSYEQYF
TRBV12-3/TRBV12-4 CARTRQPRYQETQYF
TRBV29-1 CSEDSNNEQFF
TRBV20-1 CSARTGTGGLGSPLHF
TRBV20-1 CSARDPGYLNEKLFF
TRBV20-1 CSARDRSSYNSPLHF
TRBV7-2 CASSRQAGYGLGRETQYF
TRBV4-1 CASSQDRTPYEQYF
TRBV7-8 CASSDRGLRTSPLHF
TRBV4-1 CASSSTTRQGGVRELFF
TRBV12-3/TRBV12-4 CASSLMAGPLSGANVLTF
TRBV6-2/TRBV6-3 CASKGQGTDTQYF
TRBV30 CATGEGPDTQYF
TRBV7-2 CASSYGGQELFF
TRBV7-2 CASSPSGSTDTQYF
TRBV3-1 CASSQERGNTEAFF
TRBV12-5 CASAADRDYEQYF
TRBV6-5 CASTRRDLFSGNTIYF
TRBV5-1 CASSLELGNEKLFF
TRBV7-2 CASSSPGGGTQYF